These T cell receptor beta chains were read from a single sample in a study of T cell changes during pregnancy in multiple sclerosis. TCRdb's table, derived via immunoSEQ multiplex PCR, lists solely in-frame clones and lacks some. In the table there are about 70,000 clones, about nine tenths of which are singletons. The sequenced sample was CD4+ T cells from peripheral blood mononuclear cells, obtained after pregnancy. The receptors were gathered from a female donor with multiple sclerosis, enrolled in a pregnancy study. Both conserved end residues are part of each CDR3. The D gene is left open where the match is weak. Only some rows state a clone size, as once, few, many or a class for expanded clones.

CDR3nt: TGTGCCAGCAGCCAGCTCAGCGGGGCCTCCTACAATGAGCAGTTCTTC
CDR3aa: CASSQLSGASYNEQFF
j_gene: TRBJ2-1
v_gene: TRBV4-2
abundance: once
d_gene: TRBD2

CDR3nt: TGCGCCAGCTCCTCCGGGACAGGCTCTGGAAACACCATATATTTT
CDR3aa: CASSSGTGSGNTIYF
j_gene: TRBJ1-3
v_gene: TRBV5-1
abundance: .
d_gene: TRBD1

CDR3nt: TGTGCCAGCAGCTTGGTGGGGAGCGAGACCCAGTACTTC
CDR3aa: CASSLVGSETQYF
j_gene: TRBJ2-5
v_gene: TRBV5-4
abundance: .
d_gene: .

CDR3nt: TGTGCCATCAAGGCAGGGATTGGGACAAGTCCGAACACCATATATTTT
CDR3aa: CAIKAGIGTSPNTIYF
j_gene: TRBJ1-3
v_gene: TRBV10-3
abundance: .
d_gene: .

CDR3nt: TGTGCCAGTAGTAGGACTTCCGGGGCCAACGTCCTGACTTTC
CDR3aa: CASSRTSGANVLTF
j_gene: TRBJ2-6
v_gene: TRBV19
abundance: .
d_gene: .

CDR3nt: TGTGCCAGCAGTGAAATGGGACAGGGGTTATATGGCTACACCTTC
CDR3aa: CASSEMGQGLYGYTF
j_gene: TRBJ1-2
v_gene: TRBV6-1
abundance: .
d_gene: TRBD1

CDR3nt: TGTGCCATCAGTGAATATCGGACAGGTTACTACGAGCAGTACTTC
CDR3aa: CAISEYRTGYYEQYF
j_gene: TRBJ2-7
v_gene: TRBV10-3
abundance: .
d_gene: TRBD1

CDR3nt: TGTGCCAGCAGTTACGCAGGAAACAATGAGCAGTTCTTC
CDR3aa: CASSYAGNNEQFF
j_gene: TRBJ2-1
v_gene: TRBV6-5
abundance: .
d_gene: .

CDR3nt: TGTGCCTGGTCCCAGGGGGGCCCAGATACGCAGTATTTT
CDR3aa: CAWSQGGPDTQYF
j_gene: TRBJ2-3
v_gene: TRBV30
abundance: .
d_gene: .

CDR3nt: TGTGCCAGCAGCATCGGGGAGGGGCTGGTCACTGAAGCTTTCTTT
CDR3aa: CASSIGEGLVTEAFF
j_gene: TRBJ1-1
v_gene: TRBV7-9
abundance: .
d_gene: .

CDR3nt: TGTGCCAGCAGACCGGGACAGGAGCAAGAGACCCAGTACTTC
CDR3aa: CASRPGQEQETQYF
j_gene: TRBJ2-5
v_gene: TRBV7-9
abundance: .
d_gene: TRBD1

CDR3nt: TGTGCCAGCAGTTTAAGGGGGACTAGCGGGAGCACAGATACGCAGTATTTT
CDR3aa: CASSLRGTSGSTDTQYF
j_gene: TRBJ2-3
v_gene: TRBV27
abundance: .
d_gene: TRBD2

CDR3nt: TGTGCCAGCAGTGATGACGGGGGTACAGATACGCAGTATTTT
CDR3aa: CASSDDGGTDTQYF
j_gene: TRBJ2-3
v_gene: TRBV6-1
abundance: .
d_gene: .

CDR3nt: TGTGCCAGCAGTGCCGGGTCCTGGGGCAATCAGCCCCAGCATTTT
CDR3aa: CASSAGSWGNQPQHF
j_gene: TRBJ1-5
v_gene: TRBV7-9
abundance: .
d_gene: .

CDR3nt: TGTGCCAGCAGTTTATCAGGGGCGAACACTGAAGCTTTCTTT
CDR3aa: CASSLSGANTEAFF
j_gene: TRBJ1-1
v_gene: TRBV27
abundance: .
d_gene: .

CDR3nt: TGTGCCAGCAGTATCGGGGTTTTTGGAGCCAACGTCCTGACTTTC
CDR3aa: CASSIGVFGANVLTF
j_gene: TRBJ2-6
v_gene: TRBV5-5
abundance: .
d_gene: .

CDR3nt: TGTGCCAGCAGCTTTCCGAGGGCTAGCGGGAGCGCTAAGCAGTTCTTC
CDR3aa: CASSFPRASGSAKQFF
j_gene: TRBJ2-1
v_gene: TRBV11-2
abundance: .
d_gene: TRBD2

CDR3nt: TGTGCCAGCAGTTACTCCCGGGACAGGGGGAATGAGCAGTTCTTC
CDR3aa: CASSYSRDRGNEQFF
j_gene: TRBJ2-1
v_gene: TRBV6-6
abundance: .
d_gene: TRBD1

CDR3nt: TGTGCCAGCAGTTTCTCGGGACAGAACACTGAAGCTTTCTTT
CDR3aa: CASSFSGQNTEAFF
j_gene: TRBJ1-1
v_gene: TRBV27
abundance: once
d_gene: .

CDR3nt: TGTGCCAGTAGCCGGGGACTGGAGGGGCGGGAGACCCAGTACTTC
CDR3aa: CASSRGLEGRETQYF
j_gene: TRBJ2-5
v_gene: TRBV19
abundance: .
d_gene: .

CDR3nt: TGCAGCGTTGAAGAGTCTCCCTTTGGGGGGGGGACCGGAACAGATACGCAGTATTTT
CDR3aa: CSVEESPFGGGTGTDTQYF
j_gene: TRBJ2-3
v_gene: TRBV29-1
abundance: .
d_gene: TRBD2

CDR3nt: TGTGCCAGCTCACCAAGGGACAGAGTACAAGAGACCCAGTACTTC
CDR3aa: CASSPRDRVQETQYF
j_gene: TRBJ2-5
v_gene: TRBV18
abundance: .
d_gene: TRBD1

CDR3nt: TGTGCCAGCAGTAGCGGCGGAAACACCATATATTTT
CDR3aa: CASSSGGNTIYF
j_gene: TRBJ1-3
v_gene: TRBV9
abundance: .
d_gene: .

CDR3nt: TGTGCCAGCAGCCTTCAGAGAATAGACAGAGTAAACACCGGGGAGCTGTTTTTT
CDR3aa: CASSLQRIDRVNTGELFF
j_gene: TRBJ2-2
v_gene: TRBV28
abundance: .
d_gene: .

CDR3nt: TGTGCCAGCAGCCTAGGGACTAGCGCGAAAGATACGCAGTATTTT
CDR3aa: CASSLGTSAKDTQYF
j_gene: TRBJ2-3
v_gene: TRBV4-2
abundance: .
d_gene: TRBD2

CDR3nt: TGTGCCAGCAGTGACATGGGGCCCGGGAGATCAGATACGCAGTATTTT
CDR3aa: CASSDMGPGRSDTQYF
j_gene: TRBJ2-3
v_gene: TRBV25-1
abundance: .
d_gene: .

CDR3nt: TGTGCCAGCAGCTTAGGTAAGCTCATGAACACTGAAGCTTTCTTT
CDR3aa: CASSLGKLMNTEAFF
j_gene: TRBJ1-1
v_gene: TRBV7-9
abundance: .
d_gene: .

CDR3nt: TGTGCCAGTAGCCTGCGAGGTGGAGGTAGCAATCAGCCCCAGCATTTT
CDR3aa: CASSLRGGGSNQPQHF
j_gene: TRBJ1-5
v_gene: TRBV19
abundance: .
d_gene: .

CDR3nt: TGTGCCAGCAGCTTAGGACTAGACAGGGCGGGGAGCACAGATACGCAGTATTTT
CDR3aa: CASSLGLDRAGSTDTQYF
j_gene: TRBJ2-3
v_gene: TRBV7-6
abundance: .
d_gene: .

CDR3nt: TGTGCCAGCAGTCAGTACAGGGAGACTGAAGCTTTCTTT
CDR3aa: CASSQYRETEAFF
j_gene: TRBJ1-1
v_gene: TRBV27
abundance: few
d_gene: .

CDR3nt: TGTGCCAGCTTAGTGACAGGGGCCGCCTATGGCTACACCTTC
CDR3aa: CASLVTGAAYGYTF
j_gene: TRBJ1-2
v_gene: TRBV2
abundance: .
d_gene: TRBD1

CDR3nt: TGTGCCAGCAGCTTGGGTGGCAGGGCGTTGAACACTGAAGCTTTCTTT
CDR3aa: CASSLGGRALNTEAFF
j_gene: TRBJ1-1
v_gene: TRBV5-4
abundance: once
d_gene: .

CDR3nt: TGTGCCAGCACCCCGCCCAGGGAGGAAGGGAATGGCTACACCTTC
CDR3aa: CASTPPREEGNGYTF
j_gene: TRBJ1-2
v_gene: TRBV6-6
abundance: .
d_gene: .